Listed below are T cell receptor beta chains from one sample, sequenced in a study of beta chain features in type 1 diabetes. Using immunoSEQ multiplex PCR, the repertoire was profiled, and TCRdb retains in-frame clones only, with some absent. The sample shows 450,000 to 600,000 clones, 25% to 35% of them seen only once. The specimen sequenced was naive CD4+ T cells from blood. These receptors were taken from a man aged 18 to 29 in good health. Both conserved end residues are part of each CDR3. The order of the fields is V gene, clone size, J gene, D gene, CDR3 DNA, CDR3 protein. D genes are given only for firm matches. Some rows mark clone size as missing; the rest say once, few, many or name a class of expanded clone.

>TRBV7-7|.|TRBJ2-1|TRBD1
TGTGCTAGCAGCGTGGGACAGGGGGCGAGGAATGAGCAGTTCTTC
CASSVGQGARNEQFF
>TRBV29-1|few|TRBJ2-2|.
TGCAGCGTTGAGGGGGCGGCTAACACCGGGGAGCTGTTTTTT
CSVEGAANTGELFF
>TRBV5-4|.|TRBJ2-6|.
TGTGCCAGCAGCCAGGACTCTGGGGCCAACGTCCTGACTTTC
CASSQDSGANVLTF
>TRBV30|.|TRBJ2-7|.
TGTGCCTGGAGCAGGGCGCTCGAGCAGTACTTC
CAWSRALEQYF
>TRBV25-1|few|TRBJ2-7|TRBD1
TGTGCCAGCAGCCTCAGGGGGCACTACGAGCAGTACTTC
CASSLRGHYEQYF
>TRBV4-1|few|TRBJ2-2|.
TGCGCCAGCAGCCAAGTCATTAGAACCGGGGAGCTGTTTTTT
CASSQVIRTGELFF
>TRBV7-2|.|TRBJ2-7|.
TGTGCCAGCAGCTTAGAGGGGGGCTCCTACGAGCAGTACTTC
CASSLEGGSYEQYF
>TRBV29-1|few|TRBJ2-7|.
TGCAGCGTTACGATTACCTCCTACGAGCAGTACTTC
CSVTITSYEQYF
>TRBV18|.|TRBJ2-1|TRBD2
TGTGCCAGCTCACCACTAGCGGGAGATCCTGGTGAGCAGTTCTTC
CASSPLAGDPGEQFF
>TRBV30|.|TRBJ1-3|.
TGTGCCTGGAGTACAGCCCCCTCTGGAAACACCATATATTTT
CAWSTAPSGNTIYF
>TRBV19|few|TRBJ2-7|.
TGTGCCAGTAGTATTGAAGGCGGACAGAACAGCTACGAGCAGTACTTC
CASSIEGGQNSYEQYF
>TRBV30|few|TRBJ2-6|TRBD2
TGTGCCTGGAGTGTACGCGGGGGAACTGGGGCCAACGTCCTGACTTTC
CAWSVRGGTGANVLTF
>TRBV6-5|few|TRBJ2-1|TRBD2
TGTGCCAGCCTTCGACTAGCGGGAGGCCGAGCTGAGCAGTTCTTC
CASLRLAGGRAEQFF
>TRBV5-1|.|TRBJ2-3|TRBD1
TGCGCCAGCAGCTTTGGGACAGGGCCAGATACGCAGTATTTT
CASSFGTGPDTQYF
>TRBV30|.|TRBJ1-5|TRBD1
TGTGCCTGGAGTCCCCAACGGAGCAGGGGGAGCAATCAGCCCCAGCATTTT
CAWSPQRSRGSNQPQHF
>TRBV29-1|few|TRBJ2-1|TRBD1
TGCAGCGTTGAAGATCCGGGACAGGGGGTCTTC
CSVEDPGQGVF
>TRBV29-1|few|TRBJ2-5|TRBD2
TGCAGCGTGGCGGGAGGGCAAGAGACCCAGTACTTC
CSVAGGQETQYF
>TRBV29-1|.|TRBJ2-7|TRBD2
TGCAGCGTTACGCGTCTCGGGAGGGCCTACGAGCAGTACTTC
CSVTRLGRAYEQYF
>TRBV29-1|few|TRBJ2-2|.
TGCAGCGTTGGGAACAGGGTTTTGAACACCGGGGAGCTGTTTTTT
CSVGNRVLNTGELFF
>TRBV7-2|.|TRBJ1-1|TRBD1
TGTGCCAGCAGCCTAACTGACAGGGCCGTTATTGAAGCTTTCTTT
CASSLTDRAVIEAFF
>TRBV29-1|.|TRBJ1-2|.
TGCAGCGTTGAACAGACCTATGGCTACACCTTC
CSVEQTYGYTF
>TRBV25-1|.|TRBJ2-7|.
TGTGCCAGCAGTGTCAGCGCCTACGAGCAGTACTTC
CASSVSAYEQYF
>TRBV4-3|few|TRBJ2-1|.
TGCGCCAGCAGCCTAAACCCGGGATCCTACAATGAGCAGTTCTTC
CASSLNPGSYNEQFF
>TRBV29-1|.|TRBJ2-5|.
TGCAGCGTGGCCCAAGAGACCCAGTACTTC
CSVAQETQYF
>TRBV5-1|once|TRBJ2-7|TRBD2
TGCGCCAGCAGCTTGGGGACTAGCGGGAGTTACGAGCAGTACTTC
CASSLGTSGSYEQYF
>TRBV5-1|.|TRBJ2-7|.
TGCGCCAGCAGCTTTCTGGGTGACAAACCCTACGAGCAGTACTTC
CASSFLGDKPYEQYF
>TRBV7-9|once|TRBJ1-3|.
TGTGCCAGCAGCGTGGGCACAGGAAACACCATATATTTT
CASSVGTGNTIYF
>TRBV7-2|.|TRBJ2-1|.
TGTGCCAGCAGCTTCCGGCGGGGAGACTCCTACAATGAGCAGTTCTTC
CASSFRRGDSYNEQFF
>TRBV29-1|.|TRBJ1-4|TRBD1
TGCAGCGTTGGTAACACAGGGGTCGGTAGTGAAAAACTGTTTTTT
CSVGNTGVGSEKLFF
>TRBV29-1|few|TRBJ2-1|TRBD1
TGCAGCGTTGTACGTCCTACAGGGGGAACCTACAATGAGCAGTTCTTC
CSVVRPTGGTYNEQFF
>TRBV5-1|.|TRBJ2-1|TRBD2
TGCGCCAGCACCCTCGTGGCGGGAGGCTCCCTTGAGCAGTTCTTC
CASTLVAGGSLEQFF
>TRBV30|.|TRBJ2-5|.
TGTGCCTGGAGTTTAGATCCGTGGGAGACCCAGTACTTC
CAWSLDPWETQYF
>TRBV9|few|TRBJ2-1|TRBD2
TGTGCCAGCAGCCTAGCGGGGTACAATGAGCAGTTCTTC
CASSLAGYNEQFF
>TRBV29-1|.|TRBJ2-5|.
TGCAGCGTTGTTGGGCTCCAAGAGACCCAGTACTTC
CSVVGLQETQYF
>TRBV28|.|TRBJ2-7|TRBD1
TGTGCCAGCAGTGCAGGGACAGGGGCAAACTACGAGCAGTACTTC
CASSAGTGANYEQYF
>TRBV7-6|.|TRBJ2-5|.
TGTGCCAGCAGCTTATCTAGGGAGACCCAGTACTTC
CASSLSRETQYF
>TRBV4-3|.|TRBJ2-7|.
TGCGCCAGCAGCCAAGAACTCCCTAGCTACGAGCAGTACTTC
CASSQELPSYEQYF
>TRBV28|.|TRBJ2-5|.
TGTGCCAGCAGTTTATCGGGCAGGGAGACCCAGTACTTC
CASSLSGRETQYF
>TRBV30|few|TRBJ2-7|.
TGTGCCTGGAACCTCGAGCAGTACTTC
CAWNLEQYF